The 29 T cell receptor beta chains below all came from one sample that was sequenced in a study of cytomegalovirus exposure and HLA in healthy donors. Primers included in the PCR were 60 Vbeta and 13 Jbeta primers. The data were produced by immunoSEQ multiplex PCR, yet TCRdb's version contains in-frame clones alone and is incomplete. The sample lists some 160,000 clones; about 80% were seen once. Sequencing was performed on PBMCs. All receptors come from a woman between 45 and 65 years old in good health and CMV-seronegative.

This clone was observed a single time. This chain uses TRBV4-1 with TRBJ2-3; D gene unclear. The V gene lost 0 bases and the J gene lost 4 bases, with 5 bases spanning the gap. There are 13 residues in the CDR3. Germline V gene data show CDR1 as MGHRA and CDR2 as YSYEKL. The CDR3 nucleotides are TGCGCCAGCAGCCAAGATCCGTCAGATACGCAGTATTTT. Amino acids: CASSQDPSDTQYF.

The J gene is TRBJ2-3, the V gene TRBV29-1; maybe TRBD2 (7 bases). Germline CDR1 and CDR2: SQVTM and ANQGSEA. This CDR3 comprises 12 residues. The V and J ends lost 8 bases and 2 bases respectively, with 11 bases between them. The CDR3 reads CSSGGNTDTQYF. The CDR3 nucleotides are TGCAGCTCGGGGGGCAACACAGATACGCAGTATTTT.

The chain couples TRBV30 to TRBJ2-2; TRBD2 matches at 9 bases. This CDR3 contains 19 residues. The junction had 13 bases not matched to a gene; V was cut back by 0 bases and J by 2 bases. Looked up from germline, CDR1 is GTSNPN and CDR2 is SVGIG (reference sequence). CDR3 DNA sequence: TGTGCCTGGAGTGTGATCAGACTAGCGGACCGGTTTAACACCGGGGAGCTGTTTTTT. Protein sequence: CAWSVIRLADRFNTGELFF.

In its sample, this clone was seen a few times. V and J are TRBV30 and TRBJ1-1; D gene unclear. V gave up 0 bases and J gave up 5 bases, with 10 bases separating them. The CDR3 runs 13 residues. Germline lookup yields CDR1 GTSNPN and CDR2 SVGIG (reference sequence). The CDR3 sequence: CAWSVFGGTEAFF. The CDR3 DNA follows: TGTGCCTGGAGTGTATTCGGAGGGACTGAAGCTTTCTTT.

The J gene is TRBJ2-1, the V gene TRBV6-1, with D tentatively TRBD2 (5 bases). From germline, CDR1 is MNHNS and CDR2 SASEGT. Trimming took off 0 bases at V and 8 bases at J, with 17 bases between the two ends. The length of the CDR3 is 16 residues. The CDR3, as DNA: TGTGCCAGCAGTGAAGCGTCTGGGGAGTATGAGGATGAGCAGTTCTTC. It specifies CASSEASGEYEDEQFF.

V usage is TRBV28 and J usage is TRBJ2-1; 11 bases line up with TRBD2. This CDR3 contains 14 residues. Per germline, CDR1 MDHEN and CDR2 SYDVKM. Germline trimming cut 11 bases from V and 4 bases from J; bases unmatched to any gene: 7. The CDR3 bases are TGTGCCGGATCACTAGCGGGGGATTACAATGAGCAGTTCTTC. Protein: CAGSLAGDYNEQFF.

This rearrangement joins TRBV27 to TRBJ2-1, with 8 bases lining up with TRBD2. The CDR3 totals 12 residues. After removal of 5 bases from V and 11 bases from J, the junction contained 5 bases not matched to a gene. CDR1 is MNHEY, CDR2 SMNVEV, per germline (reference sequence). Here the CDR3 DNA reads TGTGCCAGCAGTCCGGGGGGGAATAAGCAGTTCTTC. Amino acid sequence: CASSPGGNKQFF.

This sequence joins TRBV5-4 and TRBJ2-3; 9 bases fit TRBD2. Germline-derived CDR1 and CDR2 are SGHNT and YYREEE (reference sequence). Losses at the gene ends were 7 bases for V and 8 bases for J; bases not matched to a gene: 5. CDR3 length: 12 residues. CDR3 region: CASGGREGTQYF. CDR3 coding DNA: TGTGCCAGCGGGGGGCGGGAGGGTACGCAGTATTTT.

The V and J genes are TRBV6-5 and TRBJ1-2; D gene uncertain. Trimming shortened V by 6 bases and J by 3 bases, and 11 bases separated the two germline ends. This CDR3 has 13 residues. Germline V CDR1 and CDR2: MNHEY, SVGAGI. This chain's CDR3 is CASSPLEYYGYTF. In DNA, the CDR3 is TGTGCCAGCAGCCCCCTCGAGTACTATGGCTACACCTTC.

The chain combines TRBV19 with TRBJ2-2, with TRBD2 identical over 10 bases. In germline, CDR1 is LNHDA, CDR2 SQIVND (reference sequence). This CDR3 comprises 20 residues. J was trimmed by 3 bases and V by 4 bases; bases with no gene match: 17. The CDR3 loop is CASSTSGGRGLAGDTGELFF. The CDR3 DNA reads TGTGCCAGTAGTACATCTGGGGGGCGCGGGCTAGCGGGAGACACCGGGGAGCTGTTTTTT.

The V call is TRBV4-1, the J call TRBJ2-2; D call uncertain. V lost 1 base and J 4 bases, leaving 16 bases between the germline ends. The CDR3 covers 17 residues. The germline CDR1 and CDR2 sequences are MGHRA and YSYEKL. The CDR3 spells CASSQVSGPMGTGELFF. The DNA for the CDR3 is TGCGCCAGCAGCCAAGTGTCAGGTCCAATGGGCACCGGGGAGCTGTTTTTT.

The chain has TRBV5-1 and TRBJ2-7, with D possibly TRBD2 on 5 matching bases. V was clipped by 4 bases and J by 2 bases, with 16 bases between them. Germline V gene sequence: CDR1 SGHRS, CDR2 YFSETQ. CDR3 size: 15 residues. The CDR3 reads CASSRSGVDTYEQYF. The CDR3 region has the DNA TGCGCCAGCAGCCGCAGCGGCGTAGATACCTACGAGCAGTACTTC.

The chain is built from TRBV11-2 and TRBJ2-5, with 11 bases identical to TRBD2. V shed 2 bases, J shed 5 bases, and the junction held 7 bases outside the gene matches. The CDR3 is made up of 16 amino acids. The germline V gene encodes CDR1 SGHAT and CDR2 FQNNGV. The DNA for the CDR3 is TGTGCCAGCAGCTTATCTAGCGGGAGGCCGGGGGAGACCCAGTACTTC. This encodes CASSLSSGRPGETQYF.

The gene calls are TRBV7-6 and TRBJ2-7; D is perhaps TRBD2 (7 bases). From germline, CDR1 is SGHVS and CDR2 FNYEAQ. The CDR3 loop spans 14 amino acids. Trimming stripped 5 bases from V and 3 bases from J, with 14 bases between. Here the CDR3 DNA reads TGTGCCAGCAGCCCGAGGGGGGGGTACTACGAGCAGTACTTC. Protein product: CASSPRGGYYEQYF.

A remark on this clone: Within the sample, other DNA sequences also encode this same CDR3. The rearrangement links TRBV4-1 to TRBJ2-7; 9 positions agree with TRBD1. Germline lookup yields CDR1 MGHRA and CDR2 YSYEKL. The CDR3 is 17 amino acids. Trimming took 3 bases from V and 3 from J; bases not matched to a gene: 12. The CDR3 region is CASSQVHGQGTHYEQYF. The DNA of the CDR3 is TGCGCCAGCAGCCAGGTCCACGGACAGGGGACCCACTACGAGCAGTACTTC.

This chain connects TRBV2 to TRBJ2-1; TRBD1 matches 9 bases. In germline, CDR1 is SNHLY, CDR2 FYNNEI. The CDR3 has 13 residues. With V trimmed by 5 bases and J by 9 bases, 5 bases remained unmatched. The CDR3 DNA follows: TGTGCCAGCAGTCAACAGGGGGCTGGTGAGCAGTTCTTC. It encodes CASSQQGAGEQFF. The full variable domain, with the rest looked up from reference TRBV2 and TRBJ2-1, is EPEVTQTPSHQVTQMGQEVILRCVPISNHLYFYWYRQILGQKVEFLVSFYNNEISEKSEIFDDQFSVERPDGSNFTLKIRSTKLEDSAMYFCASSQQGAGEQFFGPGTRLTVL.

The chain joins TRBV11-2 to TRBJ2-1, with 9 bases matching TRBD1. Germline V gene data show CDR1 as SGHAT and CDR2 as FQNNGV. J was trimmed by 1 base and V by 5 bases; bases with no gene match: 6. The CDR3 contains 16 residues. The CDR3 DNA reads as TGTGCCAGCAGCCCCTGGGACAGGGAGTCCTACAATGAGCAGTTCTTC. Translation: CASSPWDRESYNEQFF.

Worth noting for this clone: Lacking the conserved final phenylalanine or tryptophan, this CDR3 likely reflects a read error. The limits of the CDR3 on the DNA are not certain, so only TCRdb's listed CDR3 is given. This rearrangement joins TRBV12-2 to TRBJ1-1; the table's D call, TRBD1, has no DNA check behind it. TRBV12-2 is reported as a pseudogene. The CDR3 contains 13 residues when both ends are counted. The CDR3: CASRPYRDRPSPV.

The chain uses TRBV7-3 and TRBJ2-3; 9 nucleotides line up with TRBD2. Trimming cost V 4 bases and J 6 bases; bases outside gene matches: 5. This CDR3 region has 14 residues. Germline assignment: CDR1 SGHTA and CDR2 FQGTGA. The DNA of the CDR3 is TGTGCCAGCAGCTCGCGGGGGGGTATGGATACGCAGTATTTT. Its protein product is CASSSRGGMDTQYF.

This chain links TRBV28 with TRBJ1-5; D might be TRBD1 (5 bases). With 5 bases removed from V and 6 bases from J, the gap between germline ends came to 14 bases. Germline V CDR1 and CDR2: MDHEN, SYDVKM. The CDR3 sequence is 14 residues long. The CDR3 DNA reads TGTGCCAGCAGTCCTCACGGGGGTTTTCAGCCCCAGCATTTT. It codes for CASSPHGGFQPQHF.

This clone was seen a few times. CDR3 protein: CASSSETGPNTGELFF. Here the CDR3 DNA reads TGCGCCAGCAGCTCGGAAACAGGGCCCAACACCGGGGAGCTGTTTTTT. The V call is TRBV5-1, the J call TRBJ2-2, with TRBD1 as a possible D gene (6 bases). The germline gives CDR1 SGHRS, CDR2 YFSETQ. V was shortened by 3 bases and J by 2 bases, with 14 bases between the two germline ends. There are 16 residues in the CDR3.

The CDR3 sequence: CASSQHAGPPSYEQYF. The CDR3 DNA reads TGCGCCAGCAGCCAACACGCAGGGCCGCCCTCCTACGAGCAGTACTTC. The rearrangement joins TRBV4-1 to TRBJ2-7; tentative D call: TRBD1 (5 bases). The V gene's germline CDR1 is MGHRA and CDR2 YSYEKL. V dropped 2 bases and J dropped 0 bases, with 14 bases sitting between them. The CDR3 runs 16 residues.

This clone was detected a few times. For the CDR3, the DNA is TGTGCCAGCAGCTTAGGGGTTCTGGGTCAGGGGTACGAGCAGTACTTC. Amino acids: CASSLGVLGQGYEQYF. The rearrangement links TRBV7-2 to TRBJ2-7; D is perhaps TRBD1 (6 bases). This CDR3 region has 16 residues. The germline V gene encodes CDR1 SGHTA and CDR2 FQGNSA. V was cut by 1 base and J by 4 bases, with 17 bases left in between. The full variable domain, in which reference TRBV7-2 and TRBJ2-7 provide the parts outside the CDR3, is GAGVSQSPSNKVTEKGKDVELRCDPISGHTALYWYRQSLGQGLEFLIYFQGNSAPDKSGLPSDRFSAERTGGSVSTLTIQRTQQEDSAVYLCASSLGVLGQGYEQYFGPGTRLTVT.

The genes are TRBV19 and TRBJ2-7; 8 bases align to TRBD2. The CDR3 sequence is 15 residues long. The germline V gene has CDR1 LNHDA and CDR2 SQIVND (reference sequence). V was pared by 3 bases and J by 4 bases, with 8 bases of the junction left unmatched. DNA of the CDR3: TGTGCCAGTAGTATGGGCGGGGGGTCGACTTACGAGCAGTACTTC. This translates into CASSMGGGSTYEQYF.

The rearrangement links TRBV11-1 to TRBJ2-1; 12 bases agree with TRBD2. Germline loops: CDR1 SGHAT, CDR2 FQDESV (reference sequence). There are 16 residues in the CDR3. Germline trimming cut 0 bases from V and 9 bases from J; bases unmatched to any gene: 6. The DNA of the CDR3 is TGTGCCAGCAGCTTAGCGTCTAGCGGGGGGGCCATTGAGCAGTTCTTC. Translated, it gives CASSLASSGGAIEQFF.

The rearrangement links TRBV5-1 to TRBJ2-2; D is possibly TRBD2 (5 bases). Deletions cut 4 bases from V and 5 bases from J, with 12 bases between. The CDR3 runs to 14 residues. CDR1 and CDR2 (germline): SGHRS, YFSETQ. For the CDR3, the DNA is TGCGCCAGCAGCCCGCCCGGGAATACCGGGGAGCTGTTTTTT. Translation: CASSPPGNTGELFF.

The gene calls are TRBV7-2 and TRBJ1-4; D is unclear. V dropped 2 bases and J dropped 7 bases, with 17 bases sitting between them. The germline CDR1 and CDR2 sequences are SGHTA and FQGNSA. There are 16 residues in the CDR3. The CDR3 DNA is TGTGCCAGCAGCTTAAAGGCCAAGCGGGCAGGTGAAAAACTGTTTTTT. Protein product: CASSLKAKRAGEKLFF.

The chain employs TRBV7-3 and TRBJ2-3, with 8 bases aligning to TRBD2. The CDR3 has 16 amino acids. Germline values: CDR1 SGHTA, CDR2 FQGTGA. V shed 5 bases and J 3 bases; nucleotides not matched to a gene: 10. The CDR3 spells CASSQWGGGSTDTQYF. The CDR3 DNA follows: TGTGCCAGCAGCCAGTGGGGCGGGGGGTCGACAGATACGCAGTATTTT.

The chain couples TRBV5-1 to TRBJ1-1, with TRBD1 matching 12 bases. The V and J ends lost 4 bases and 0 bases, in that order; junction bases with no gene match: 7. The CDR3 length is 17 residues. Germline lookup yields CDR1 SGHRS and CDR2 YFSETQ. This chain's CDR3 is CASSLGTGGRLNTEAFF. CDR3 DNA sequence: TGCGCCAGCAGCCTAGGGACAGGGGGCCGATTGAACACTGAAGCTTTCTTT. Combining the CDR3 with reference TRBV5-1 and TRBJ1-1 gives the whole variable domain KAGVTQTPRYLIKTRGQQVTLSCSPISGHRSVSWYQQTPGQGLQFLFEYFSETQRNKGNFPGRFSGRQFSNSRSEMNVSTLELGDSALYLCASSLGTGGRLNTEAFFGQGTRLTVV.